Listed here is a single T cell receptor (beta chain). This clonotype has at least ten counts. Its cognate antigen has yet to be identified. It has no much larger one-base neighbor in the sample; base qualities were not kept. The sample comes from a study of blood T cells in healthy people across ages (dated by TCRdb to the mid-2010s). Background for the entire study: In model experiments, template switching captured roughly one uniquely barcoded TCR beta cDNA molecule for every two T cells. Using deep sequencing normalized with unique cDNA molecular identifiers, the study measured how TCR beta repertoire diversity changes with age. The study analyzed two additional independent replicas of 1 million unique cDNA reads from the same blood draw for two donors, one aged 18 to 30 and one aged 80 or older. The donors were divided into four age groups: young (average around 16 years), middle-aged (almost 40), aged (about 60) and long-lived (more than 75). To avoid experimental bias, donors of different ages were distributed randomly across sequencing lanes. Broader findings and caveats from the paper: Since profiling was done on bulk unsorted PBMCs, naive and antigen-experienced compartments could not be conclusively compared. Observed TCR beta diversity correlated strongly with the percentage of naive T cells measured by flow cytometry. Observed TCR beta diversity per million T cells fell roughly linearly with age, and a significant reduction was already apparent by age roughly 40. Estimates of total diversity based on one million sequenced T cells were considered lower bounds and underestimates. Because donor CMV infection status was unknown, age-related changes in expanded clonotypes were potentially confounded. The long-lived group showed more naive CD4+ T cells, fewer expanded clones and increased TCR diversity than the aged group, suggesting age selection.

The donors were roughly 39 Caucasian individuals from Russia, aged roughly 6 to 90 years, who were systemically healthy. About 10 milliliters of peripheral blood were collected from each donor into EDTA-treated Vacutainer tubes. PBMCs were isolated by Ficoll-Paque density-gradient centrifugation, with at least 6 million obtained per sample. Trizol reagent was used to extract total RNA from the PBMCs, yielding at least 5 micrograms per sample. Naive CD45RAhigh/CD27high T cell percentages were measured by flow cytometry on a PBMC aliquot from every donor. The germline V gene specifies MNHEY as CDR1 and SVGAGI as CDR2. The CDR3 covers 15 residues, taking in both the cysteine and the phenylalanine. Only the CDR3 DNA is retained, 45 bases long and in frame from the first base. Ends trimmed: V by 5 bases, J by 3 bases; bases unmatched to a gene: 5. The library was prepared using 5' RACE. TCRdb lists the instrument as Illumina HiSeq 2500. The second PCR ran for roughly 7 to 12 cycles and used a J-beta primer mix along with a sample-barcoded 5' primer. A unique molecular identifier was introduced onto each TCR beta cDNA molecule by a template-switch 5' adaptor carrying 12 random nucleotides. Each sample yielded at least 2.5 million CDR3-containing paired-end reads. First-strand cDNA synthesis was performed from all RNA using the Mint cDNA synthesis kit, with priming by a TRBC-specific oligonucleotide. All cDNA was treated with uracil-DNA glycosylase and then went through a first 18-cycle PCR with the universal primers M1SS and BC2_uni_R. As for the original processing: Normalization of each sample was performed by random selection of 1 million high-quality reads, each carrying a distinct molecular identifier. Reads with shared molecular identifiers were discarded instead of being binned into consensus sequences. MiTCR, with a Q25 quality threshold and the strictest error-elimination algorithm, was used for CDR3 identification, clonotype clustering and error correction. A nonparametric unseen species model with Euler transformation was used to estimate a lower bound on total TCR beta diversity. The public reads were quality trimmed at Q25 with fastp and then assembled into clones with MiXCR by TCRdb, keeping productive beta chains. Under each unique CDR3 protein, matching rows form one entry showing the most common genes and DNA. Clone size and V and J calls follow TCRdb, not the original study. In this sample the table shows about 700,000 distinct CDR3 sequences, 32% of which occur a single time. 15% of the sample rests with the top ten.

The receptor chain draws on TRBV6-5 and TRBJ2-1; TRBD1 lines up with 9 middle nucleotides. The origin of this receptor is a woman aged 80 or over in good health. Donor details come from another sample of the same person, matched by shared clones. The material sequenced was blood. The CDR3 protein is CASSRPGQGYNEQFF. The sequence in DNA is TGTGCCAGCAGTCGACCGGGACAGGGCTACAATGAGCAGTTCTTC.